Shown below are 11 T cell receptor beta chains from a single sample sequenced in a study of cytomegalovirus exposure and HLA in healthy donors. The PCR had 60 Vbeta and 13 Jbeta primers. Here immunoSEQ multiplex PCR was the method, and the copy in TCRdb shows in-frame clones only, minus some. Found here are over 80,000 clones, roughly four fifths of them singletons; the top ten hold about 5.5%. The sequencing input was PBMCs. The receptors stem from a man between 35 and 55 years old in good health and CMV-seropositive.

The chain employs TRBV7-3 and TRBJ2-2; 8 bases fit TRBD1. The CDR3 covers 16 residues. The V gene end was trimmed by 1 base and the J gene end by 0 bases; junction bases not matched to a gene: 1. CDR1 and CDR2 from the germline V gene are SGHTA and FQGTGA. The CDR3 is CASSLKTGANTGELFF. The DNA for the CDR3 is TGTGCCAGCAGCTTAAAGACAGGGGCGAACACCGGGGAGCTGTTTTTT.

The chain has TRBV7-2 and TRBJ2-2, with TRBD2 as a possible D gene (6 bases). Trimming pared 3 bases from V and 0 bases from J, leaving 8 bases between. Per the germline V gene, CDR1 is SGHTA and CDR2 is FQGNSA. The CDR3 totals 15 residues. CDR3 in DNA: TGTGCCAGCAGCTTCCGGGGGACGAACACCGGGGAGCTGTTTTTT. Amino acid sequence: CASSFRGTNTGELFF.

The rearrangement links TRBV27 to TRBJ1-1; D not resolved. V was trimmed by 4 bases and J by 1 base, leaving 7 bases between them. The germline V gene has CDR1 MNHEY and CDR2 SMNVEV (reference sequence). This CDR3 comprises 13 residues. The CDR3 loop is CASSYTKNTEAFF. The CDR3 DNA reads TGTGCCAGCAGTTACACCAAGAACACTGAAGCTTTCTTT.

The chain combines TRBV28 with TRBJ2-2; tentatively, D is TRBD1 (6 bases). Trimming removed 6 bases at V and 15 bases at J, with 14 bases between. Germline V gene sequence: CDR1 MDHEN, CDR2 SYDVKM. The CDR3 length is 11 residues. The CDR3 region is CASSLGRGMFF. Written as DNA, the CDR3 is TGTGCCAGCAGCCTGGGAAGGGGGATGTTTTTT.

This rearrangement joins TRBV4-2 to TRBJ1-1, with TRBD1 identical over 10 bases. This CDR3 spans 16 amino acids. Germline V gives CDR1 LGHNA, CDR2 YNFKEQ. V lost 0 bases and J lost 4; bases outside the gene matches: 5. CDR3 bases: TGTGCCAGCAGCCAAGACCACAGACAGGGGGCCACTGAAGCTTTCTTT. It specifies CASSQDHRQGATEAFF.

The chain couples TRBV5-1 to TRBJ2-1; maybe TRBD2 (6 bases). CDR1 SGHRS and CDR2 YFSETQ come from the germline V gene. Trimming left V 0 bases short and J 0 bases short, with 10 bases between. The CDR3 covers 16 residues. CDR3: CASSLGAGGSYNEQFF. CDR3 in DNA: TGCGCCAGCAGCTTGGGAGCGGGTGGCTCCTACAATGAGCAGTTCTTC.

This clone occurred once. This chain joins TRBV29-1 and TRBJ1-2, with D perhaps matching TRBD1 (6 bases). The V gene's germline CDR1 is SQVTM and CDR2 ANQGSEA. This CDR3 spans 14 amino acids. Deletions cut 4 bases from V and 6 bases from J, with 18 bases between. The CDR3 sequence is CSVVMLGGADGYTF. The CDR3 DNA reads TGCAGCGTTGTTATGTTAGGGGGGGCTGATGGCTACACCTTC.

The rearrangement links TRBV9 to TRBJ2-7, with 9 bases aligning to TRBD1. V shed 3 bases, J shed 3 bases, and the junction held 1 base outside the gene matches. This CDR3 is 13 amino acids long. CDR1 and CDR2 (germline): SGDLS, YYNGEE. CDR3 residues: CASSATGGYEQYF. In DNA form, the CDR3 reads TGTGCCAGCAGCGCGACAGGGGGCTACGAGCAGTACTTC. Combining the CDR3 with reference TRBV9 and TRBJ2-7 gives the whole variable domain DSGVTQTPKHLITATGQRVTLRCSPRSGDLSVYWYQQSLDQGLQFLIQYYNGEERAKGNILERFSAQQFPDLHSELNLSSLELGDSALYFCASSATGGYEQYFGPGTRLTVT.

J is TRBJ1-5 and V is TRBV9; D call uncertain. The CDR3 consists of 13 residues. CDR1 and CDR2 (germline): SGDLS, YYNGEE. The ends were cut back, 1 base at V and 4 bases at J, with 6 bases in the middle. Here the CDR3 DNA reads TGTGCCAGCAGCGTAACGGGGAATCAGCCCCAGCATTTT. It encodes CASSVTGNQPQHF.

The chain has TRBV5-1 and TRBJ2-3, with TRBD2 matching 11 bases. Unmatched junction bases numbered 9, after V lost 0 bases and J lost 0 bases. CDR1 is SGHRS and CDR2 is YFSETQ in the germline V gene. There are 19 residues in the CDR3. CDR3: CASSLALTSGSPSTDTQYF. DNA of the CDR3: TGCGCCAGCAGCTTGGCCCTAACTAGCGGGAGTCCTAGCACAGATACGCAGTATTTT.

The chain combines TRBV7-2 with TRBJ2-1, with 9 bases lining up with TRBD2. V was pared by 3 bases and J by 4 bases, with 4 bases of the junction left unmatched. Germline-derived CDR1 and CDR2 are SGHTA and FQGNSA. The CDR3 is made up of 15 amino acids. DNA of the CDR3: TGTGCCAGCAGCTTTAGCGGGAGAGAATACAATGAGCAGTTCTTC. Translation gives CASSFSGREYNEQFF.